The T cell receptor (beta chain) described here comes from a study of CD8 T cells in Susac syndrome. Random hexamers were used to reverse transcribe roughly 0.45 to 1 ug of RNA. Amplification of TCR beta CDR3 used immunoSEQ multiplex PCR across 54 Vbeta and 13 Jbeta. TCRdb passed the immunoSEQ multiplex PCR reads through MiXCR, listing each CDR3 protein once. Of some 200,000 distinct CDR3 sequences in the sample, about 95% were seen once. The germline V gene encodes CDR1 KGHDR and CDR2 SFDVKD. The CDR3 length is 15 residues. V shed 2 bases and J shed 2 bases, with 10 bases lying between them. TCR beta sequencing was performed on blood CD8+ and CD4+ T cells. Controls matched for sex and age were healthy donors. Negative isolation was used for CD8+ and CD4+ T cells and FACS enrichment for TEMRA cells.

V usage is TRBV24-1 and J usage is TRBJ2-3, with D tentatively TRBD2 (5 bases). The sequenced material came from CD4+ T cells from PBMCs. The TCR originated in a human donor in good health. The CDR3: CATSDSWRLTDTQYF. The DNA for the CDR3 is TGTGCCACCAGTGATTCTTGGAGGCTCACAGATACGCAGTATTTT.